Listed below are T cell receptor beta chains from one sample, sequenced in a study of CD8 T cells in Susac syndrome. One entry per CDR3 protein, called by TCRdb with MiXCR from the immunoSEQ multiplex PCR reads. This sample yields about 50,000 distinct CDR3 sequences, of which 93% are seen a single time; around 0.55% belongs to the top ten. Sequencing was performed on CD8+ T cells from PBMCs. These receptors all come from a human donor with multiple sclerosis. CDR3s include the opening cysteine and the closing phenylalanine or tryptophan. Each record gives: D gene, clone size, J gene, V gene, CDR3 protein, CDR3 DNA. A D gene is named only where the DNA matches it firmly. Expanded clones get a size class; other rows say once, few or many, or leave the size out.

>-|-|TRBJ2-1|TRBV5-4
CASSVGSTDNEQFF
TGTGCCAGCAGCGTCGGGAGTACGGACAATGAGCAGTTCTTC
>-|-|TRBJ2-6|TRBV7-9
CASSFRDKGISGANVLTF
TGTGCCAGCAGCTTCCGGGACAAGGGAATCTCTGGGGCCAACGTCCTGACTTTC
>TRBD1|-|TRBJ2-7|TRBV5-6
CASTLAGGWYEQYF
TGTGCCAGCACCTTGGCAGGGGGTTGGTACGAGCAGTACTTC
>-|few|TRBJ2-7|TRBV3-1
CASSQDRGSYEQYF
TGTGCCAGCAGCCAAGATCGAGGATCCTACGAGCAGTACTTC
>-|-|TRBJ2-7|TRBV7-8
CASSIGTSGYEQYF
TGTGCCAGCAGCATCGGGACATCTGGCTACGAGCAGTACTTC
>TRBD2|-|TRBJ2-1|TRBV7-2
CASSLDGGGSYNEQFF
TGTGCCAGCAGCTTAGATGGGGGGGGCTCCTACAATGAGCAGTTCTTC
>TRBD2|-|TRBJ2-7|TRBV6-1
CASAGEAGGPGEQYF
TGTGCCAGCGCCGGCGAGGCGGGGGGGCCGGGAGAGCAGTACTTC
>-|-|TRBJ1-2|TRBV29-1
CSVEGYRVMRGYTF
TGCAGCGTTGAGGGATACAGGGTTATGCGGGGCTACACCTTC
>-|once|TRBJ2-2|TRBV6-2/TRBV6-3
CASSFPGGLNTGELFF
TGTGCCAGCAGTTTTCCCGGGGGCCTGAACACCGGGGAGCTGTTTTTT
>-|-|TRBJ2-3|TRBV9
CASSVEGGGTDTQYF
TGTGCCAGCAGCGTAGAGGGGGGGGGCACAGATACGCAGTATTTT
>-|-|TRBJ2-2|TRBV19
CASSIVPGELFF
TGTGCCAGTAGTATAGTTCCCGGGGAGCTGTTTTTT
>-|-|TRBJ1-2|TRBV6-5
CASKRGEANYGYTF
TGTGCCAGCAAGCGTGGCGAGGCTAACTATGGCTACACCTTC
>-|-|TRBJ1-2|TRBV4-3
CASSQDRVGYGYTF
TGCGCCAGCAGCCAAGATCGAGTCGGCTATGGCTACACCTTC
>-|-|TRBJ2-7|TRBV19
CASSIDTENYEQYF
TGTGCCAGTAGTATAGATACGGAGAACTACGAGCAGTACTTC
>-|-|TRBJ2-2|TRBV6-2/TRBV6-3
CATQGTDTGELFF
TGTGCCACCCAGGGGACGGACACCGGGGAGCTGTTTTTT
>-|-|TRBJ2-7|TRBV9
CASSVGGTAYEQYF
TGTGCCAGCAGCGTCGGGGGTACGGCCTACGAGCAGTACTTC
>-|-|TRBJ1-1|TRBV4-2
CASSQDGGRANTEAFF
TGTGCCAGCAGCCAAGATGGCGGCAGGGCGAACACTGAAGCTTTCTTT
>TRBD2|-|TRBJ2-1|TRBV3-1
CASSQDRGAGDPYNEQFF
TGTGCCAGCAGCCAAGATCGAGGAGCGGGGGACCCCTACAATGAGCAGTTCTTC
>-|-|TRBJ2-3|TRBV6-2/TRBV6-3
CASSYFTGTQYF
TGTGCCAGCAGTTACTTTACGGGTACGCAGTATTTT
>-|-|TRBJ1-2|TRBV2
CASRGTPHGYTF
TGTGCCAGCAGGGGGACTCCCCATGGCTACACCTTC
>-|-|TRBJ1-5|TRBV4-1
CASSWGARSNQPQHF
TGCGCCAGCTCGTGGGGGGCTAGGAGCAATCAGCCCCAGCATTTT
>TRBD1|few|TRBJ2-7|TRBV4-1
CASSSRDSRSYEQYF
TGCGCCAGCAGCTCCCGGGACAGCCGATCCTACGAGCAGTACTTC
>-|once|TRBJ1-5|TRBV6-4
CASSQGAVGQPQHF
TGTGCCAGCAGCCAAGGGGCCGTCGGGCAGCCCCAGCATTTT
>-|-|TRBJ2-7|TRBV7-9
CASSNPDISYEQYF
TGTGCCAGCAGCAACCCGGATATCTCCTACGAGCAGTACTTC
>TRBD1|-|TRBJ1-2|TRBV12-5
CASGGQGLGYTF
TGTGCTAGTGGGGGACAGGGGCTTGGCTACACCTTC
>-|-|TRBJ1-1|TRBV29-1
CSVEGPVTGFEAFF
TGCAGCGTTGAAGGTCCCGTAACGGGCTTTGAAGCTTTCTTT
>-|-|TRBJ2-7|TRBV7-9
CASSGSIRTIVPYEQYF
TGTGCCAGCAGCGGCTCAATACGGACTATCGTGCCCTACGAGCAGTACTTC
>-|-|TRBJ2-7|TRBV13
CASSLGGPGLAYEQYF
TGTGCCAGCAGCTTAGGCGGGCCGGGACTTGCCTACGAGCAGTACTTC
>-|-|TRBJ2-1|TRBV6-2/TRBV6-3
CASSRRYNEQFF
TGTGCCAGCAGTCGTAGATACAATGAGCAGTTCTTC
>TRBD2|-|TRBJ2-2|TRBV19
CASRILAGDGGELFF
TGTGCCAGTAGGATCCTAGCGGGGGATGGTGGGGAGCTGTTTTTT
>-|-|TRBJ2-2|TRBV19
CSGTGELFF
TGTTCCGGGACCGGGGAGCTGTTTTTT
>TRBD2|once|TRBJ2-3|TRBV29-1
CSVRGLAMRTDTQYF
TGCAGCGTTAGGGGACTAGCGATGCGCACAGATACGCAGTATTTT
>TRBD1|-|TRBJ1-5|TRBV29-1
CSATTGISNQPQHF
TGCAGCGCTACGACAGGGATTAGCAATCAGCCCCAGCATTTT
>TRBD1|-|TRBJ1-5|TRBV20-1
CSARDLSRGQGMAQHF
TGCAGTGCTAGAGATCTATCGAGGGGGCAAGGGATGGCCCAGCATTTT
>-|-|TRBJ2-7|TRBV24-1
CATGQSYEQYF
TGTGCCACCGGGCAGTCCTACGAGCAGTACTTC
>-|-|TRBJ1-1|TRBV20-1
CSALRMEVTEAFF
TGCAGTGCCCTTAGGATGGAGGTGACTGAAGCTTTCTTT